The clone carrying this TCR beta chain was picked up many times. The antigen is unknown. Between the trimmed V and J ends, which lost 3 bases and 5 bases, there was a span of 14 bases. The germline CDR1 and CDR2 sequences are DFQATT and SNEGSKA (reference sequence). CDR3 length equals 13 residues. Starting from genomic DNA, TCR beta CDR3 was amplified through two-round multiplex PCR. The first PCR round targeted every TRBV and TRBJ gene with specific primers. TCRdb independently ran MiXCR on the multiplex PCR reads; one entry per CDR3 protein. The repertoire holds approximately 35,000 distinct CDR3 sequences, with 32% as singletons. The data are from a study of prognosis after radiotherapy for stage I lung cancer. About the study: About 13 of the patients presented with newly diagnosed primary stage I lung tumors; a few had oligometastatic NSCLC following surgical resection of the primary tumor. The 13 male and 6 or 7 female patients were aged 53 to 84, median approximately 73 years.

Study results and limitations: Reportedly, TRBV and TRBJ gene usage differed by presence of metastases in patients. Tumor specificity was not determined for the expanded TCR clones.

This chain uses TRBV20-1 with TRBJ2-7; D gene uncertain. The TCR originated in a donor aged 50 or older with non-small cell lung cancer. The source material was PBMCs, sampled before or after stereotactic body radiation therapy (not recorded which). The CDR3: CSASPTTTNEQYF. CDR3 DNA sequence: TGCAGTGCTAGCCCAACCACCACCAACGAGCAGTACTTC.